The rows below give T cell receptor beta chains drawn from one sample of a study of T cells in Graves' hyperthyroidism and ophthalmopathy. TCRdb itself ran the multiplex PCR reads through MiXCR, one entry per CDR3 protein. Of some 510,000 distinct CDR3 sequences detected, around 21% appear once; the ten largest clones hold approximately 26%. Sequenced material: blood. The receptors were sampled from a man between 18 and 35 years old with Graves' hyperthyroidism. CDR3s include the opening cysteine and the closing phenylalanine or tryptophan. Each record gives: D gene, V gene, J gene, clone size, CDR3 protein, CDR3 DNA. A D gene is named only where the DNA matches it firmly. Clone size is not always given. Where it is, it says once, few, many or a class for expanded clones.

>.|TRBV3-1|TRBJ2-7|many
CASSQDTGRFYEQYF
TGTGCCAGCAGCCAAGATACGGGGCGCTTCTACGAGCAGTACTTC
>.|TRBV6-1|TRBJ1-5|many
CASSEVGHSNQPQHF
TGTGCCAGCAGTGAGGTGGGGCATAGCAATCAGCCCCAGCATTTT
>.|TRBV6-1|TRBJ1-5|.
CASSDGQGDGNQPQHF
TGTGCCAGCAGTGATGGGCAGGGCGATGGCAATCAGCCCCAGCATTTT
>.|TRBV12-3/TRBV12-4|TRBJ1-1|.
CASSPTGSVTEAFF
TGTGCCAGCAGTCCCACAGGGTCTGTGACTGAAGCTTTCTTT
>.|TRBV24-1|TRBJ2-2|many
CATGVPTGELFF
TGTGCCACAGGCGTACCGACCGGGGAGCTGTTTTTT
>TRBD1|TRBV6-1|TRBJ1-1|.
CASSEGGTGAPNTEAFF
TGTGCCAGCAGTGAAGGAGGGACAGGGGCCCCGAACACTGAAGCTTTCTTT
>.|TRBV19|TRBJ1-3|many
CASSIRSSLFSGNTIYF
TGTGCCAGTAGTATAAGAAGCAGCTTGTTCTCTGGAAACACCATATATTTT
>.|TRBV27|TRBJ1-2|many
CASSLRGSHYGYTF
TGTGCCAGCAGTTTACGGGGGAGCCACTATGGCTACACCTTC
>TRBD1|TRBV6-1|TRBJ1-1|few
CASSGGTGSRMDTEAFF
TGTGCCAGCAGTGGGGGGACAGGGTCGAGAATGGACACTGAAGCTTTCTTT
>TRBD1|TRBV6-1|TRBJ2-2|.
CASSTGDRGAGELFF
TGTGCCAGCAGTACGGGGGACAGGGGGGCCGGGGAGCTGTTTTTT
>.|TRBV2|TRBJ2-7|many
CASGPEGYEQYF
TGTGCCAGCGGGCCTGAGGGTTACGAGCAGTACTTC
>.|TRBV18|TRBJ1-2|few
CASSPGRQDHGYTF
TGTGCCAGCTCACCAGGGAGGCAGGACCATGGCTACACCTTC
>.|TRBV28|TRBJ2-5|many
CASSSLGETQYF
TGTGCCAGCAGTTCCTTGGGGGAGACCCAGTACTTC
>.|TRBV2|TRBJ1-2|many
CASSDTAPNYGYTF
TGTGCCAGCAGTGATACAGCCCCCAACTATGGCTACACCTTC
>.|TRBV6-5|TRBJ1-5|.
CASSLVWGNQPQHF
TGTGCCAGCAGTTTAGTTTGGGGGAATCAGCCCCAGCATTTT
>TRBD1|TRBV6-5|TRBJ1-2|many
CASGYAGQGGYGYTF
TGTGCCAGCGGCTACGCCGGACAGGGGGGCTATGGCTACACCTTC
>.|TRBV12-3/TRBV12-4|TRBJ1-3|.
CASGPGNTIYF
TGTGCCAGCGGTCCGGGAAACACCATATATTTT
>.|TRBV6-1|TRBJ1-5|.
CASSARDLFGQPQHF
TGTGCCAGCAGTGCTAGAGACCTATTCGGACAGCCCCAGCATTTT
>.|TRBV20-1|TRBJ2-7|many
CSARDRPGTASYEQYF
TGCAGTGCTCGGGACCGACCTGGCACGGCATCCTACGAGCAGTACTTC
>.|TRBV28|TRBJ2-2|few
CAAGRAGELFF
TGTGCCGCAGGGCGGGCCGGGGAGCTGTTTTTT
>TRBD1|TRBV20-1|TRBJ1-1|.
CSASTVSGGVKNTEAFF
TGCAGTGCTAGCACTGTCTCAGGGGGTGTAAAGAACACTGAAGCTTTCTTT
>.|TRBV3-1|TRBJ2-6|.
CASSQGVAGANVLTF
TGTGCCAGCAGCCAAGGGGTTGCCGGGGCCAACGTCCTGACTTTC
>.|TRBV15|TRBJ2-7|.
CATSRGDLTSYEQYF
TGTGCCACCAGCAGAGGGGACCTTACCTCCTACGAGCAGTACTTC
>.|TRBV29-1|TRBJ1-1|many
CSVETVLNTEAFF
TGCAGCGTCGAAACGGTCCTGAACACTGAAGCTTTCTTT
>.|TRBV7-2|TRBJ2-7|many
CASSLVGTNSYEQYF
TGTGCCAGCAGCTTAGTCGGGACAAACTCCTACGAGCAGTACTTC
>TRBD2|TRBV19|TRBJ2-5|many
CASSLPGLAGQETQYF
TGTGCCAGTAGTCTACCGGGACTAGCGGGACAGGAGACCCAGTACTTC
>.|TRBV19|TRBJ1-1|many
CASSMAGVGTEAFF
TGTGCCAGTAGTATGGCAGGGGTAGGGACTGAAGCTTTCTTT
>.|TRBV9|TRBJ2-4|.
CASSGDRNIQYF
TGTGCCAGCAGCGGCGACAGGAACATTCAGTACTTC
>.|TRBV12-3/TRBV12-4|TRBJ2-7|.
CASSLRTAGMSEQYF
TGTGCCAGCAGTTTACGGACTGCAGGTATGAGCGAGCAGTACTTC
>.|TRBV12-3/TRBV12-4|TRBJ2-5|many
CASSGDSLLETQYF
TGTGCCAGCAGCGGGGACTCCCTTTTAGAGACCCAGTACTTC
>.|TRBV10-3|TRBJ2-7|many
CAISGSDYEQYF
TGTGCCATCAGTGGATCGGACTACGAGCAGTACTTC
>.|TRBV28|TRBJ2-5|.
CASYRAGRAGTQYF
TGTGCCAGCTACCGGGCAGGGCGAGCGGGGACCCAGTACTTC